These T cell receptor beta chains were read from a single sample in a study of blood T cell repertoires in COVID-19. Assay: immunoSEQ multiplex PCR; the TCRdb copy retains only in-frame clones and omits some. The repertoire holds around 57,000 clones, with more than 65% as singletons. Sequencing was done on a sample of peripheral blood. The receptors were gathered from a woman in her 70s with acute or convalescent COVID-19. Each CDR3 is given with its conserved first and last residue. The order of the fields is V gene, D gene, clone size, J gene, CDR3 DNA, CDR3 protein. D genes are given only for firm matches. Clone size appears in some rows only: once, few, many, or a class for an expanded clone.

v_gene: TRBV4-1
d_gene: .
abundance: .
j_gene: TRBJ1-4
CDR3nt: TGCGCCAGCAGCCAAGACTGGCAGACTAATGAAAAACTGTTTTTT
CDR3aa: CASSQDWQTNEKLFF

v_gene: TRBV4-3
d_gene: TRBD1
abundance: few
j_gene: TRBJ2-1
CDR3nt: TGCGCCAGCAGCCTAGATGACAGGGGCGGTGAGCAGTTCTTC
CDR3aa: CASSLDDRGGEQFF

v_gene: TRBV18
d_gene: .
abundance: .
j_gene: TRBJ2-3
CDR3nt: TGTGCCAGCTCACCACTGGCATCCTCAGATACGCAGTATTTT
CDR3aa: CASSPLASSDTQYF

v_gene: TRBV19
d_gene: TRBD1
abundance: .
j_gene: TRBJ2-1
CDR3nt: TGTGCCAGTAGTGGACAGGGACCTTACAATGAGCAGTTCTTC
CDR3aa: CASSGQGPYNEQFF

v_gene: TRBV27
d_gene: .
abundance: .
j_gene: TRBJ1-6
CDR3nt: TGTGCCAGCAGTTTCGGCTGGCTGCGGGGGTATAATTCACCCCTCCACTTT
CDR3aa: CASSFGWLRGYNSPLHF

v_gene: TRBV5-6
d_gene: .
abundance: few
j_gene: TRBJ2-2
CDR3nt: TGTGCCAGCAGCTTTAAAAGGACAGCCAGCACCGGGGAGCTGTTTTTT
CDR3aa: CASSFKRTASTGELFF

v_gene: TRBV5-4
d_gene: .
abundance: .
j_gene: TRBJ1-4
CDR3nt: TGTGCCAGCAGCTTTCAAACTAATGAAAAACTGTTTTTT
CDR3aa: CASSFQTNEKLFF

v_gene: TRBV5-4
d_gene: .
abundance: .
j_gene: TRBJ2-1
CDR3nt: TGTGCCAGCAGCCTAAAACTACCGAGCTCCTACAATGAGCAGTTCTTC
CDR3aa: CASSLKLPSSYNEQFF

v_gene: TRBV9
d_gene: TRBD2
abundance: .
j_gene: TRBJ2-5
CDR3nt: TGTGCCAGCAGCGAGACTAGCGGGTCGACAAGGGAGACCCAGTACTTC
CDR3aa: CASSETSGSTRETQYF

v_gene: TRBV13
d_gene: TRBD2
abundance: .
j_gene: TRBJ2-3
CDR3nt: TGTGCCAGCAGCTTTCTTACTAGCGGCACAGATACGCAGTATTTT
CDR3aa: CASSFLTSGTDTQYF

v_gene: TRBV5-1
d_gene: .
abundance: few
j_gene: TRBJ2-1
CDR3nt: TGCGCCAGCAACATGGGGGGGCCGGGGGAGCAGTTCTTC
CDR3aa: CASNMGGPGEQFF

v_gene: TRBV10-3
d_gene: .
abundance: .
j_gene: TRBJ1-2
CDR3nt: TGTGCCATCAGTGAAACCGGGTCGTTATTTTTCGGGGGCTACACCTTC
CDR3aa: CAISETGSLFFGGYTF

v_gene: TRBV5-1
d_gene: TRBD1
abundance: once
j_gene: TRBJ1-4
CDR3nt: TGCGCCAGCAGAACAACAGGGGCTGAAAAACTGTTTTTT
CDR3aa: CASRTTGAEKLFF

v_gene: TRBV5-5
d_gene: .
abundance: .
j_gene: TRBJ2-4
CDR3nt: TGTGCCAGCAGCTACCACTACAGGGACATAGCCAAAAACATTCAGTACTTC
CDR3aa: CASSYHYRDIAKNIQYF

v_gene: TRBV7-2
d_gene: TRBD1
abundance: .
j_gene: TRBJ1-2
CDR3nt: TGTGCCAGCAGCCCTGACAGGGGAGATTATGGCTACACCTTC
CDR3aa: CASSPDRGDYGYTF

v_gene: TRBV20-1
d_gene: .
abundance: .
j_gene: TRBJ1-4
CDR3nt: TGCAGTGCTTTACAGGTCGAAAAACTGTTTTTT
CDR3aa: CSALQVEKLFF

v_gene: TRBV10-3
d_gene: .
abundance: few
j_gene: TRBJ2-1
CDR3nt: TGTGCCATCAGTGAGGCGGGGGCATACAATGAGCAGTTCTTC
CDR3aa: CAISEAGAYNEQFF

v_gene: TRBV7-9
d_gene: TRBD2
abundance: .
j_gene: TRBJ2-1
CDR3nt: TGTGCCAGCAGCCAAGGACTAGCGGGAGGGAAATCCTACAATGAGCAGTTCTTC
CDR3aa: CASSQGLAGGKSYNEQFF

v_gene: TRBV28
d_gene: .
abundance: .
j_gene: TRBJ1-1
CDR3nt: TGTGCCAGCAGTTTGGCCGACTCGGGAGCTTTCTTT
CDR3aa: CASSLADSGAFF

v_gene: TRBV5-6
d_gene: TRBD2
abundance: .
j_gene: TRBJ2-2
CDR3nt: TGTGCCAGCAGCTTGTATAGCGGGGGGGCCTTCGGGGAGCTGTTTTTT
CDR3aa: CASSLYSGGAFGELFF

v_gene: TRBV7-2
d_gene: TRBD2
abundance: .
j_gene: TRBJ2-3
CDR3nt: TGTGCCAGCAGCTTAGATGACCGGGGGGGACCCCAGCAGTATTTT
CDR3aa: CASSLDDRGGPQQYF

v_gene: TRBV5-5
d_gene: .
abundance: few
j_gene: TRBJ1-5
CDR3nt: TGTGCCAGCAGCTTGGCGAGCAATCAGCCCCAGCATTTT
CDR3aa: CASSLASNQPQHF

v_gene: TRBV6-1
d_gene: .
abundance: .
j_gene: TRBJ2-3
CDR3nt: TGTGCCAGCAGTGACAGGCGGGGCTCGGGCACAGATACGCAGTATTTT
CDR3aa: CASSDRRGSGTDTQYF

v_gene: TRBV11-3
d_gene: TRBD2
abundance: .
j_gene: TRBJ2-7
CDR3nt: TGTGCCAGCAGCTTATACGGGACTAGCGGCTACGAGCAGTACTTC
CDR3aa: CASSLYGTSGYEQYF

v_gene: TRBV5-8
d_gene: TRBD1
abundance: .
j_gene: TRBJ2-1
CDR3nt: TGTGCCAGCAGCTTCCTAGGACAGGGGTACAATGAGCAGTTCTTC
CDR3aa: CASSFLGQGYNEQFF

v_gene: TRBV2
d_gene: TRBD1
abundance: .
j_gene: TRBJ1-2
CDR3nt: TGTGCCAGCAGGGGACAGTGGTATGGCTACACCTTC
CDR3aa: CASRGQWYGYTF

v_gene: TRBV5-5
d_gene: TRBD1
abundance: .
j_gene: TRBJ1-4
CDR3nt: TGTGCCAGCAGCACCGGGACAGTCTCAACTAATGAAAAACTGTTTTTT
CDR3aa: CASSTGTVSTNEKLFF

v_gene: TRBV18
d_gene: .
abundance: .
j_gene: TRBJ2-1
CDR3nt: TGTGCCAGCTCACCGGCAGGCAGCTCCTACAATGAGCAGTTCTTC
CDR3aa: CASSPAGSSYNEQFF

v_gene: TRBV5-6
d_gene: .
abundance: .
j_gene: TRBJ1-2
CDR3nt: TGTGCCAGCAGCTTGAGGGGTATTCATGGCTACACCTTC
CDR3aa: CASSLRGIHGYTF

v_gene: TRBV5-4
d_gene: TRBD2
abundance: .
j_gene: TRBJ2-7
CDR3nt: TGTGCCAGCAGCTTGGACCTAGCGGGGGGCTACGAGCAGTACTTC
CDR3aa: CASSLDLAGGYEQYF

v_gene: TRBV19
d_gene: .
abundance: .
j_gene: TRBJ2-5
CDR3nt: TGTGCCAGTAGTATCACCCTATCCCCCGAGACCCAGTACTTC
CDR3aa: CASSITLSPETQYF

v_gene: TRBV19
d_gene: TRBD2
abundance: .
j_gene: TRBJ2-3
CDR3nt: TGTGCCAGTAGCCCAGGACTAGCGGTCAGCACAGATACGCAGTATTTT
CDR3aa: CASSPGLAVSTDTQYF

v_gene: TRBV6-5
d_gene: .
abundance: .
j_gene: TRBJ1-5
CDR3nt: TGTGCCAGCAGGGGACTCAGCAATCAGCCCCAGCATTTT
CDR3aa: CASRGLSNQPQHF

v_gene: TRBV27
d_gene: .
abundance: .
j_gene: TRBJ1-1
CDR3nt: TGTGCCAGCAGTTCAACTACGGGTTTTTCTGAAGCTTTCTTT
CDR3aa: CASSSTTGFSEAFF

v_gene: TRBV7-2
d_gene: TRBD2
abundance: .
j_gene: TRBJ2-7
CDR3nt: TGTGCCAGCAGCCTCCCTCGGGGGGGCGGGTACGAGCAGTACTTC
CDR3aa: CASSLPRGGGYEQYF

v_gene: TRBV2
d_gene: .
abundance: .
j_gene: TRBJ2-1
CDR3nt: TGTGCCAGCAGTGATAGGGAGAAATACAATGAGCAGTTCTTC
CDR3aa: CASSDREKYNEQFF

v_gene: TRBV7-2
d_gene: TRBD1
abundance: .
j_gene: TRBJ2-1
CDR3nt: TGTGCCAGCAGTCAGGGGGTGGATGAGCAGTTCTTC
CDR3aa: CASSQGVDEQFF

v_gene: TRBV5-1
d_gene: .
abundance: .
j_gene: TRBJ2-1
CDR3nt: TGCGCCAGCAGCTTCATTGAGAGCTCCTACAATGAGCAGTTCTTC
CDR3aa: CASSFIESSYNEQFF

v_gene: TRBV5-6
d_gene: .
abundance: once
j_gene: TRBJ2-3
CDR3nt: TGTGCCAGCAGCTTCAACGGGGAGAGCACAGATACGCAGTATTTT
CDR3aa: CASSFNGESTDTQYF

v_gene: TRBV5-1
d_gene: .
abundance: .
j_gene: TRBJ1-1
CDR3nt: TGCGCCAGCAGTTATGTCGGGATGTCGACTGAAGCTTTCTTT
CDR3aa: CASSYVGMSTEAFF